The rows below give T cell receptor beta chains drawn from one sample of a study of T-cell reconstitution after alpha-beta-depleted transplantation in children. TCRdb reprocessed the PCR reads via MiXCR and lists one record per CDR3 protein. The sample comprises 450,000 to 700,000 distinct CDR3 sequences, 25% to 30% of which are singletons, and under 45% rests with the top ten. The sequencing used PBMCs, collected before TCRalphabeta/CD19-depleted stem cell transplant. Receptors originate from a boy under three years old with Wiskott-Aldrich syndrome, due to receive a stem cell transplant. The conserved cysteine and the conserved F or W are not part of the CDR3 here. Fields, in order: V gene, J gene, CDR3 protein.

>TRBV29-1|TRBJ2-3
SAGGGDNTQY
>TRBV28|TRBJ2-5
ASSTSGRYQETQY
>TRBV5-1|TRBJ2-3
ASSFTSGRPGDTQY
>TRBV20-1|TRBJ2-1
CARDKAGGRYNEQF
>TRBV15|TRBJ1-2
ATSRDWVEYGYT
>TRBV4-1|TRBJ1-1
ASSHPDRENTEAF
>TRBV5-1|TRBJ2-7
ASSLGPGVSYEQY
>TRBV10-3|TRBJ2-4
AISEGQGANHLAKNIQY
>TRBV27|TRBJ1-1
ASRKQGIHTEAF
>TRBV5-1|TRBJ2-5
ASSLVQGVETQY
>TRBV24-1|TRBJ2-1
ATSDSGQGGNEQF
>TRBV18|TRBJ1-1
ASSLRPPGQGAWITEAF
>TRBV20-1|TRBJ1-4
SASRLVNEKLF
>TRBV29-1|TRBJ2-1
SVDPASGLGDEQF
>TRBV20-1|TRBJ1-4
SAWGRNEKLF
>TRBV5-5|TRBJ2-1
ASSLLFGSGSYNEQF
>TRBV28|TRBJ2-3
ASNNVGTDTQY
>TRBV7-3|TRBJ2-1
ASSRRAGEQF
>TRBV5-1|TRBJ2-2
ASSLQALNTGELF
>TRBV27|TRBJ2-4
ASSGLGQGVDKNIQY
>TRBV7-8|TRBJ2-1
ASSFPRTGLYNEQF
>TRBV5-5|TRBJ2-7
ASSNAGTEQY
>TRBV4-1|TRBJ2-1
ASSQGGVSYNEQF
>TRBV5-1|TRBJ2-2
ASSFLGTGPTNTGELF
>TRBV20-1|TRBJ2-5
SARPASGTQY
>TRBV5-5|TRBJ2-2
ASSLRVGGMNNGELF
>TRBV5-1|TRBJ2-7
ASSLAAGGSSYEQY
>TRBV28|TRBJ1-2
ASRPTVNYGYT
>TRBV3-1|TRBJ2-1
ASSQMIGNEQF
>TRBV18|TRBJ2-1
ASSPRGASSYNEQF
>TRBV5-1|TRBJ2-3
ASRESTSGVADTQY
>TRBV2|TRBJ2-5
ASSGSWQETQY
>TRBV29-1|TRBJ2-5
SVGLQTGRETQY
>TRBV5-1|TRBJ1-1
ASSLPGERMNTEAF
>TRBV10-3|TRBJ2-1
AISPERVSSYNEQF
>TRBV20-1|TRBJ2-3
SARDRLANTDTQY
>TRBV12-3/TRBV12-4|TRBJ2-2
ASRRTGVTGELF
>TRBV6-5|TRBJ1-1
ASRYAPSTGGNTEAF
>TRBV11-2|TRBJ2-7
ASSLARTGSSYEQY
>TRBV19|TRBJ2-6
ASSKRTSGSSGANVLT
>TRBV5-1|TRBJ2-3
ASSGFSRAATDTQY
>TRBV20-1|TRBJ2-1
SATILAVGDEQF
>TRBV15|TRBJ2-5
ATSRVASRETQY
>TRBV7-6|TRBJ2-3
ASSREGTSVSTDTQY
>TRBV5-1|TRBJ2-2
ASSLIPGGANTGELF
>TRBV29-1|TRBJ2-5
SVTLGLAIKETQY
>TRBV28|TRBJ2-7
ASSLWASGDSYEQY
>TRBV5-5|TRBJ2-3
ASSFPSGGTDTQY
>TRBV5-1|TRBJ2-2
ASSLGQGKSTGELF
>TRBV12-3/TRBV12-4|TRBJ2-1
ASSPGQGAANEQF
>TRBV5-1|TRBJ2-1
ASSWGLAGADEQF
>TRBV10-3|TRBJ2-1
AISLEDEQF
>TRBV6-5|TRBJ1-5
ASSSGAYQPQH
>TRBV20-1|TRBJ2-7
SARDRRTGFSEQY
>TRBV27|TRBJ2-5
ASSWTGQGIETQY
>TRBV7-6|TRBJ2-3
ASSLGVLDTQY
>TRBV25-1|TRBJ2-1
ASSSKSSYNEQF
>TRBV3-1|TRBJ1-4
ASSPSLGGGGHEKLF
>TRBV20-1|TRBJ2-7
SAAGTGWDEQY